This paragraph reports one TCR beta chain. This sample was taken from a study of T cell responses to AZD1222 COVID-19 vaccine. Study summary: Pooling covered second doses at about 4 or about 12 weeks.

Here immunoSEQ multiplex PCR was the method, and the copy in TCRdb shows in-frame clones only, minus some. Of 95,000 to 150,000 clones listed, about 90% are singletons. Looked up from germline, CDR1 is KGHSH and CDR2 is LQKENI. This CDR3 is built from 15 residues. Trimming removed 8 bases at V and 8 bases at J, with 21 bases between. Sequenced here: peripheral blood, sampled on day 0 of AZD1222 vaccination. This clonotype was sampled from an adult in good health. V and J are TRBV18 and TRBJ1-4; D is unclear. CDR3 nucleotide sequence: TGTGCCAGCACCCGCCGAGGAATAAATGGAGAAAAACTGTTTTTT. Translation: CASTRRGINGEKLFF.